What follows describes a single TCR beta chain. Antigen unknown. This CDR3 spans 15 amino acids. The germline V gene has CDR1 SGHRS and CDR2 YFSETQ. Trimming removed 1 base from V and 3 bases from J, with 11 bases in between. The PCR made use of 60 Vbeta and 13 Jbeta primers. Original data processing: Later work found tens of millions of unique TCR beta chains, with roughly 11 million shared. Generated by immunoSEQ multiplex PCR, the TCRdb table keeps only in-frame clones and is missing some. For V, J and clone size, that table is used; D and trimming come from the DNA. The sample shows more than 85,000 clones, 76% of them seen only once. These data come from a study of cytomegalovirus exposure and HLA in healthy donors. Findings and limits, study-wide: In a later analysis, specific HLA alleles were associated with 15,000 to 20,000 TCR beta sequences at a 0.05 false discovery rate. Highly shared sequence variants in one cluster were likely a sequencing artifact. The study had only CMV serostatus as immune exposure information.

The TCR was taken from a man aged 35-49 years in good health and CMV-seropositive. V gene TRBV5-1 combines with J gene TRBJ1-3; D unresolved. The source material was PBMCs. CDR3: CASSLLTPGGNTIYF. The CDR3 coding sequence is TGCGCCAGCAGCTTGCTCACCCCCGGTGGAAACACCATATATTTT.